Each of the 2 T cell receptor beta chains below was sequenced from the same sample in a study of neurological immune-mediated disorders. TCRdb recomputed calls from the 5' RACE reads with MiXCR, one row per CDR3 protein. The profile covers tens of thousands of distinct CDR3 sequences, with 4.5% appearing a single time and 6.5% to 7.5% taken by the ten largest. The source material was PBMCs. The receptors shown here come from a man aged 25 to 40 with multiple sclerosis.

This clonotype was observed a handful of times. The chain uses TRBV6-1 and TRBJ2-5; perhaps TRBD1 as D (6 bases). Trimming cost V 2 bases and J 6 bases, with 16 bases left between them. The CDR3 length is 15 residues. Germline CDR1 reads MNHNS; CDR2 reads SASEGT. In nucleotides, the CDR3 is TGTGCCAGCAGTGAAACCGGGCAGGGGCTTAAGACCCAGTACTTC. Protein: CASSETGQGLKTQYF.

This clonotype was picked up many times. The chain couples TRBV10-3 to TRBJ1-2, with D uncertain. V gave up 3 bases and J gave up 7 bases, with 9 bases separating them. The CDR3 extends over 12 amino acids. Per the germline V gene, CDR1 is ENHRY and CDR2 is SYGVKD. The CDR3 here is CAISEGQSGYTF. CDR3 DNA sequence: TGTGCCATCAGTGAAGGTCAGTCTGGCTACACCTTC.